Listed below are T cell receptor beta chains from one sample, sequenced in a study of blood T cell repertoires in COVID-19. Here immunoSEQ multiplex PCR was the method, and the copy in TCRdb shows in-frame clones only, minus some. The table includes over 200,000 clones, about 86% detected once. Sequenced input: PBMCs or T cells enriched from blood (not recorded which). The receptor set was obtained from a woman aged 50 to 60 in a cohort exposed to, infected with or recovered from COVID-19 (not recorded which). Each CDR3 is given with its conserved first and last residue. Each record gives: V gene, D gene, clone size, J gene, CDR3 protein, CDR3 DNA. The D gene is left open where the match is weak. Only some rows state a clone size, as once, few, many or a class for expanded clones.

TRBV7-2	NA	NA	TRBJ2-7	CASSLDTGSYEQYF	TGTGCCAGCAGCTTAGATACGGGCTCCTACGAGCAGTACTTC
TRBV27	NA	NA	TRBJ1-4	CASSPGNANEKLFF	TGTGCCAGCAGTCCAGGGAATGCTAATGAAAAACTGTTTTTT
TRBV18	NA	NA	TRBJ1-1	CASSQTRDTEAFF	TGTGCCAGCTCACAGACCAGGGACACTGAAGCTTTCTTT
TRBV28	TRBD2	once	TRBJ2-2	CASTPAGKRGGVGELFF	TGTGCCAGCACCCCCGCGGGGAAGCGGGGGGGCGTCGGGGAGCTGTTTTTT
TRBV5-6	TRBD1	NA	TRBJ1-2	CASSLALTGSNYGYTF	TGTGCCAGCAGCTTGGCCCTGACAGGGTCAAACTATGGCTACACCTTC
TRBV7-3	TRBD1	NA	TRBJ1-6	CASSTQGGGRSPLHF	TGTGCCAGCAGCACACAGGGGGGAGGTCGGTCACCCCTCCACTTT
TRBV7-3	TRBD1	NA	TRBJ1-1	CASSPTGQGEAFF	TGTGCCAGCAGCCCCACAGGACAGGGTGAAGCTTTCTTT
TRBV7-9	TRBD1	NA	TRBJ1-4	CASSWDRGSTTNEKLFF	TGTGCCAGCAGCTGGGACAGGGGGAGTACAACTAATGAAAAACTGTTTTTT
TRBV9	TRBD2	NA	TRBJ2-1	CASSFVAGGYNEQFF	TGTGCCAGCAGTTTTGTAGCGGGGGGTTACAATGAGCAGTTCTTC
TRBV5-1	TRBD1	few	TRBJ1-1	CASSWDSRTNTEAFF	TGCGCCAGCAGCTGGGACAGCCGCACGAACACTGAAGCTTTCTTT
TRBV5-1	TRBD2	NA	TRBJ2-3	CASSSPLAGARGTQYF	TGCGCCAGCAGCTCTCCCTTAGCGGGGGCGCGGGGTACGCAGTATTTT
TRBV19	TRBD1	NA	TRBJ1-1	CASRGQGRVTEAFF	TGTGCCAGTAGGGGACAGGGTAGGGTCACTGAAGCTTTCTTT
TRBV5-6	TRBD1	NA	TRBJ1-2	CASSLRLDRGYGYTF	TGTGCCAGCAGCTTGAGGCTGGACAGGGGATATGGCTACACCTTC
TRBV9	NA	few	TRBJ2-1	CASSVGVTSSNEQFF	TGTGCCAGCAGCGTAGGGGTAACTAGTTCCAATGAGCAGTTCTTC
TRBV7-2	NA	NA	TRBJ2-5	CASEGPMRETQYF	TGTGCCAGCGAGGGTCCTATGCGGGAGACCCAGTACTTC
TRBV30	NA	NA	TRBJ1-2	CAWSRGSYGYTF	TGTGCCTGGAGCAGGGGCTCCTATGGCTACACCTTC
TRBV2	NA	NA	TRBJ1-4	CASRASGAEKLFF	TGTGCCAGCAGAGCTTCTGGGGCTGAAAAACTGTTTTTT
TRBV19	NA	NA	TRBJ1-3	CASSRIGNTIYF	TGTGCCAGTAGCAGGATCGGAAACACCATATATTTT
TRBV19	TRBD1	NA	TRBJ2-1	CASSPTRGPSYNEQFF	TGTGCCAGTAGTCCCACCAGGGGGCCCTCCTACAATGAGCAGTTCTTC
TRBV9	NA	once	TRBJ1-2	CASSVGGQTSFYGYTF	TGTGCCAGCAGCGTAGGCGGACAGACCTCCTTCTATGGCTACACCTTC
TRBV7-8	TRBD1	NA	TRBJ1-2	CASSSWTGNYGYTF	TGTGCCAGCAGCTCCTGGACAGGGAACTATGGCTACACCTTC
TRBV2	TRBD1	NA	TRBJ1-3	CASSGQGAGNTIYF	TGTGCCAGCAGTGGACAGGGGGCAGGAAACACCATATATTTT
TRBV7-8	NA	NA	TRBJ2-5	CASSRAAVQETQYF	TGTGCCAGCAGCCGTGCGGCGGTCCAAGAGACCCAGTACTTC
TRBV4-2	TRBD1	NA	TRBJ2-4	CASSQGDREENIQYF	TGTGCCAGCAGCCAGGGGGACAGGGAGGAAAACATTCAGTACTTC
TRBV5-1	TRBD1	NA	TRBJ1-2	CASRWGQGNGYTF	TGCGCCAGCAGATGGGGACAGGGAAATGGCTACACCTTC
TRBV2	TRBD2	NA	TRBJ2-3	CASSWRGGTDTQYF	TGTGCCAGCTCATGGCGGGGGGGCACAGATACGCAGTATTTT
TRBV10-2	TRBD1	NA	TRBJ1-5	CASSTGGNNQPQHF	TGCGCCAGCTCGACAGGGGGAAACAATCAGCCCCAGCATTTT
TRBV29-1	NA	NA	TRBJ1-1	CSVTRGMNTEAFF	TGCAGCGTTACGCGAGGCATGAACACTGAAGCTTTCTTT
TRBV6-5	TRBD1	NA	TRBJ1-4	CASSYSVTGGEKLFF	TGTGCCAGCAGTTACTCGGTGACAGGGGGGGAAAAACTGTTTTTT